This TCR beta chain was identified during a study of T cells in Graves' hyperthyroidism and ophthalmopathy. General study findings and limits: The authors' 13 V-J model separated ophthalmopathy from stable hyperthyroidism.

Amplified TCR beta CDR3 regions derived from RNA transcripts. Carried out on the TCR CDR3, a first-round RT-PCR used the HTBI primer set. Each CDR3 protein is one row after TCRdb ran MiXCR on the multiplex PCR reads. The data hold 380,000 or so distinct CDR3 sequences, with 13% observed a single time. The V gene end was trimmed by 6 bases and the J gene end by 0 bases; junction bases not matched to a gene: 3. The germline gives CDR1 MDHEN, CDR2 SYDVKM. The CDR3 extends over 14 amino acids. This clonotype was seen many times. The antigen remains unidentified. The chain joins TRBV28 to TRBJ2-7; TRBD2 matches 9 bases. This sequence originates from a man aged 25 to 40 with Graves' hyperthyroidism that later progressed to Graves' ophthalmopathy. Sequencing was performed on blood. The CDR3 DNA follows: TGTGCCAGCAGATTAGCGGGGGCCTCCTACGAGCAGTACTTC. It encodes CASRLAGASYEQYF.